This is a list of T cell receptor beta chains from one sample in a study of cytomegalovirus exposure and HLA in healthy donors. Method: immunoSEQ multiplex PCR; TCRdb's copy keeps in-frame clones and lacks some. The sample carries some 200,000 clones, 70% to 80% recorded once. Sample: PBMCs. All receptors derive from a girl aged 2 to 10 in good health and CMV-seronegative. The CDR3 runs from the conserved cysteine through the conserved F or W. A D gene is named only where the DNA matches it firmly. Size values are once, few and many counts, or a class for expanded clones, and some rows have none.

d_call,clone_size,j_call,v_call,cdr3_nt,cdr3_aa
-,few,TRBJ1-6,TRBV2,TGTGCCACCTCCTCAGGACAGTTTAATTCACCCCTCCACTTT,CATSSGQFNSPLHF
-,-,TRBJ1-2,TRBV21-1,TGTGCCACTTCAGTGGCGGGGCGATCCCTCTATGGCTACACCTTC,CATSVAGRSLYGYTF
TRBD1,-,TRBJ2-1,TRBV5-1,TGCGCCAGCAGCCTACAGGGGAGCTCCTACAATGAGCAGTTCTTC,CASSLQGSSYNEQFF
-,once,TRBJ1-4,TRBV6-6,TGTGCCAGCAGCCATACTCGCTCCGAAAAACTGTTTTTT,CASSHTRSEKLFF
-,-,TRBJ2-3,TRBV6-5,TGTGCCAGCAGTTACTCGGGACTCCTACCCACAGATACGCAGTATTTT,CASSYSGLLPTDTQYF
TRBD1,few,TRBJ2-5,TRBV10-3,TGTGCCATCAGCGAAGACAGGGTGGCGAAGACCCAGTACTTC,CAISEDRVAKTQYF
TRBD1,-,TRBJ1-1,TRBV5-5,TGTGCCAGCAGCTTGCCCCCCGAGGGGGACAGGGAGGTTGCTTTCTTT,CASSLPPEGDREVAFF
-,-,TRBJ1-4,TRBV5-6,TGTGCCAGCAGCCTAGGAACTAATGAAAAACTGTTTTTT,CASSLGTNEKLFF
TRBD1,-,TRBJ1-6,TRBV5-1,TGCGCCAGCAGCTTGGTTACAGGGGGCATGGGTTCACCCCTCCACTTT,CASSLVTGGMGSPLHF
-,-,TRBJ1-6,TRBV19,TGTGCCAGTAGGGGGGGTAATTCACCCCTCCACTTT,CASRGGNSPLHF
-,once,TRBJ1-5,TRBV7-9,TGTGCCAGCAGTCTAGGGGATCAGCCCCAGCATTTT,CASSLGDQPQHF
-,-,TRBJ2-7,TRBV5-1,TGCGCCAGCAGCTTTCAGGAACACTACGAGCAGTACTTC,CASSFQEHYEQYF
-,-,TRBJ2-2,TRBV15,TGTGCCACCAGCAGATCTGGGACTCTTTCTGACGGGGAGCTGTTTTTT,CATSRSGTLSDGELFF
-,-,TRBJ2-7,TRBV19,TGTGCCAGTAGTATAGGGACATCCTACGAGCAGTACTTC,CASSIGTSYEQYF
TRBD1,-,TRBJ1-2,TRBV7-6,TGTGCCAGCAGCTCGACAGGGGATGGCTACACCTTC,CASSSTGDGYTF
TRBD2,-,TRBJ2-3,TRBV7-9,TGTGCCAGCAGCTTTCTAGCGGGGTACACAGATACGCAGTATTTT,CASSFLAGYTDTQYF
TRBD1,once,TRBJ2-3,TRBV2,TGTGCCGGCCGGAAAGACAGGGTGGATACGCAGTATTTT,CAGRKDRVDTQYF
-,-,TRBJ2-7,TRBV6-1,TGTGCCAGCAGTGAAGGTCCGAGCTCCTACGAGCAGTACTTC,CASSEGPSSYEQYF
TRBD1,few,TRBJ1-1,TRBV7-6,TGTGCCAGCAGCTTATTCGGACAGGGAGAAGCTTTCTTT,CASSLFGQGEAFF
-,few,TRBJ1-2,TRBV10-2,TGCGCCAGCAGGGACCAGGGCAATGGCTACACCTTC,CASRDQGNGYTF
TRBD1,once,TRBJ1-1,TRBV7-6,TGTGCCAGCAGCTGGACAGGGTCCATGAACACTGAAGCTTTCTTT,CASSWTGSMNTEAFF
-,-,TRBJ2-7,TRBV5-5,TGTGCCAGCAGCCTCAGGACAGCCTTATACGAGCAGTACTTC,CASSLRTALYEQYF
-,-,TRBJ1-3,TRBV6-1,TGTGCCAGCAGTGAAGCGGGCCTAGCGAACACCATATATTTT,CASSEAGLANTIYF
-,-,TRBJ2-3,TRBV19,TGTGCCAGTAAGGGTCAGGGCTTGGGCACAGATACGCAGTATTTT,CASKGQGLGTDTQYF
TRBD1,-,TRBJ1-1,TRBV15,TGTGCCACCAGCAGAGATTCGGACAGGGAAGCTTTCTTT,CATSRDSDREAFF
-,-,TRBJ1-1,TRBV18,TGTGCCAGCTCACTCCAAGGACAGAACACTGAAGCTTTCTTT,CASSLQGQNTEAFF
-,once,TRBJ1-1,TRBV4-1,TGCGCCAGCAGCCACTACACTGAAGCTTTCTTT,CASSHYTEAFF
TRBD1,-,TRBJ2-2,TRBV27,TGTGCCAGCAGTTTTTGGACAGGGAACGGCCCCGGGGAGCTGTTTTTT,CASSFWTGNGPGELFF
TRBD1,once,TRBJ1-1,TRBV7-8,TGTGCCAGCAGCTTAGCGTTGGGACAGGGCATGAACACTGAAGCTTTCTTT,CASSLALGQGMNTEAFF
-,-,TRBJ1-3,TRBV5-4,TGTGCCAGCAGCTTGGAGGGGTCTCCCTCTGGAAACACCATATATTTT,CASSLEGSPSGNTIYF
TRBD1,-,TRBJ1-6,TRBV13,TGTGCCAGCAGCGCCGGGACAGCGAGCGAATATAATTCACCCCTCCACTTT,CASSAGTASEYNSPLHF
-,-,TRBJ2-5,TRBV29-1,TGCAGCGGGACAGACCAGGAGACCCAGTACTTC,CSGTDQETQYF
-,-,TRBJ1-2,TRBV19,TGTGCCAGTAGCCCCCCAAGAGCAGGGGACTATGGCTACACCTTC,CASSPPRAGDYGYTF
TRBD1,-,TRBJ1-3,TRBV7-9,TGTGCCAGCAGCTGGACAGGGATCACTGGAAACACCATATATTTT,CASSWTGITGNTIYF
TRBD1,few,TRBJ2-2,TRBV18,TGTGCCAGCAGACAGGGTACCGGGGAGCTGTTTTTT,CASRQGTGELFF
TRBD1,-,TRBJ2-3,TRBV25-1,TGTGCCAGCAGCCACCCTGGGGGACAGGGTAGGCCAGATACGCAGTATTTT,CASSHPGGQGRPDTQYF
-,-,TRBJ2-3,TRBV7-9,TGTGCCAGCAGCCCGCTAGGGGGATCACTAGGTTCTACCCCAGATACGCAGTATTTT,CASSPLGGSLGSTPDTQYF